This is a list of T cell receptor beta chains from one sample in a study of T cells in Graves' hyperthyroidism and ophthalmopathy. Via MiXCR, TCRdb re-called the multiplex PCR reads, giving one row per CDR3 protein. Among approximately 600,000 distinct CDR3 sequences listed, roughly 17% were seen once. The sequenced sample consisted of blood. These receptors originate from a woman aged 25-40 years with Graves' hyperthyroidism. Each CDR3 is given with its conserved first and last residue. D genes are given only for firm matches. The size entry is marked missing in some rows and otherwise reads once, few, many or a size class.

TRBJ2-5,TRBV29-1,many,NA,TGCAGCGTTGAGGGCTTACCGGGGCGGGAGACCCAGTACTTC,CSVEGLPGRETQYF
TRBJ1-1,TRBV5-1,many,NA,TGCGCCAGCAGCTTGGGAGGCAGTGAGAACACTGAAGCTTTCTTT,CASSLGGSENTEAFF
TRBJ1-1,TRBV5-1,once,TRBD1,TGCGCCAGCCCCGGACAGGGGGCGAGCTCGGCTGAAGCTTTCTTT,CASPGQGASSAEAFF
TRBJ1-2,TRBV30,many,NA,TGTGCCTGGAGTCTAAGGTCAGGAGCAACCCTTAACTATGGCTACACCTTC,CAWSLRSGATLNYGYTF
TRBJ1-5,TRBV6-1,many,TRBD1,TGTGCCAGCAGTGATACAGGGGGAGGCAATCAGCCCCAGCATTTT,CASSDTGGGNQPQHF
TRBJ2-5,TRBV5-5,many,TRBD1,TGTGCCAGCAGCTGGACAGGGGCCCAAGAGACCCAGTACTTC,CASSWTGAQETQYF
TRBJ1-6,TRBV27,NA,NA,TGTGCCAGCAGATTTGGGAATTCACCCCTCCACTTT,CASRFGNSPLHF
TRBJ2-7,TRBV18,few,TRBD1,TGTGCCAGCTCACTCCCGGGACAGGTTGCCGAGCAGTACTTC,CASSLPGQVAEQYF
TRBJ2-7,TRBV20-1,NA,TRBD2,TGCAGTGCGGGAGGGCTACCGCGGGACGAGCAGTACTTC,CSAGGLPRDEQYF
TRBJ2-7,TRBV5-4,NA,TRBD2,TGTGCCAGCAGCTCAGCGGGAGGGCCCCGCGAGCAGTACTTC,CASSSAGGPREQYF
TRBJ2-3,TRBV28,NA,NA,TGTGCCAGCAGTGGGAGGGACACACCATACCCCGGGGGCACAGATACGCAGTATTTT,CASSGRDTPYPGGTDTQYF
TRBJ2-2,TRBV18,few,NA,TGTGCCAGCTCAGTCGGATTTCGGGCCGGGGAGCTGTTTTTT,CASSVGFRAGELFF
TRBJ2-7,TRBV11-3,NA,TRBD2,TGTGCCAGCAGCTCCCGGGCCCCGGGACTAGCGGGATCTTACGAGCAGTACTTC,CASSSRAPGLAGSYEQYF
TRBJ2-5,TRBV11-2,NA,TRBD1,TGTGCCAGCAGCTTCCCGACAGGGATGAGCCAAGAGACCCAGTACTTC,CASSFPTGMSQETQYF
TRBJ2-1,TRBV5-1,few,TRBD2,TGCGCCAGCAGCCCGGGGACTAGCAGATTATATAAAAACAATGAGCAGTTCTTC,CASSPGTSRLYKNNEQFF
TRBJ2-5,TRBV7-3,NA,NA,TGTGCCAGCAGCCCGGGCCTTAAACCGGTGGAGACCCAGTACTTC,CASSPGLKPVETQYF
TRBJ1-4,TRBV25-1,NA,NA,TGTGCCAGCAGTGATCCCCAGAGAATTAATGAAGAACTGTTTTTT,CASSDPQRINEELFF
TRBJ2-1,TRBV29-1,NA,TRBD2,TGCAGCGTTGAAATAAAGGCCAAAGGGACTAGCGGGATAAGATACAATGAGCAGTTCTTC,CSVEIKAKGTSGIRYNEQFF
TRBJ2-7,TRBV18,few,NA,TGTGCCAGCTCACCGCAGGGGCCTCCATACGAGCAGTACTTC,CASSPQGPPYEQYF
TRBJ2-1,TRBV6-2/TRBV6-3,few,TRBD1,TGTGCCAGCAGTACTGGGACAGATAAAAACAATGAGCAGTTCTTC,CASSTGTDKNNEQFF
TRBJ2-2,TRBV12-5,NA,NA,TGTGCTAGTGGCCGAGCAGGGTTCTCAAGACAGAACACCGGGGAGCTGTTTTTT,CASGRAGFSRQNTGELFF
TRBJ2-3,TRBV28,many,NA,TGTGCCAGCAGTTTTAAGGGCGGGGTTTTTTGGACAGATACGCAGTATTTT,CASSFKGGVFWTDTQYF